This T cell receptor beta chain was identified during a study of spatial heterogeneity in lung cancer. Study-level points and caveats: Ubiquitous and regional nonsynonymous mutations were each tracked by the matching count of ubiquitous or regional expanded TCRs. Counts that tracked tumor mutation counts were those of expanded intratumoral alpha and beta TCRs.

The CDR3 extends over 14 amino acids. V was shortened by 4 bases and J by 2 bases, with 12 bases between the two germline ends. The germline V gene encodes CDR1 LGHDT and CDR2 YNNKEL (reference sequence). The time point: sample taken at primary tumor resection. This clonotype was detected many times. The antigen remains undetermined. The library was prepared for alpha chains; this beta chain is a stray read, so its frequency means little. Unique molecular identifiers tagged every individual TCR cDNA molecule. In TCRdb, the 5' RACE reads were re-called with MiXCR into one record per CDR3 protein. The table includes roughly 18,000 distinct CDR3 sequences, roughly 9% detected once.

Sample: lung tumor tissue, taken at surgery. This receptor was obtained from a female donor with early-stage non-small cell lung cancer. The V call is TRBV3-1, the J call TRBJ2-7; the D is unclear. In nucleotides, the CDR3 is TGTGCCAGCAGCCCCGGTTTGGCCCCCTACGAGCAGTACTTC. Translating gives CASSPGLAPYEQYF.